The rows below give T cell receptor beta chains drawn from one sample of a study of shared clonotypes between healthy human individuals. The table came from immunoSEQ multiplex PCR; TCRdb's copy has only in-frame clones and leaves some out. The sample lists more than 2,000,000 clones, over 90% occurring once. Specimen: naive CD4+ T cells from PBMCs. The receptors were sampled from a man between 18 and 35 years old in good health. Some clones in this sample may be carry-over from other donors' samples. Each CDR3 is given with its conserved first and last residue. The order of the fields is clone size, D gene, V gene, J gene, CDR3 DNA, CDR3 protein. The D gene is left open where the match is weak. Not every row has a clone size; where given, it reads once, few, many or a size class.

>NA|TRBD2|TRBV18|TRBJ2-1
TGTGCCAGCTCACCGGGACTAGCGGCTTACAATGAGCAGTTCTTC
CASSPGLAAYNEQFF
>NA|NA|TRBV5-1|TRBJ2-3
TGCGCCAGCAGCCCAGACTTAGGGGGGAGGGCAGATACGCAGTATTTT
CASSPDLGGRADTQYF
>NA|NA|TRBV9|TRBJ2-2
TGTGCCAGCAGCGTAGAGGTGGCCGGGGAGCTGTTTTTT
CASSVEVAGELFF
>NA|TRBD2|TRBV7-3|TRBJ2-5
TGTGCCAGCAGCCCCTACAGCGGGAGTGGGGAGACCCAGTACTTC
CASSPYSGSGETQYF
>NA|TRBD2|TRBV18|TRBJ2-5
TGTGCCAGCTCACGAACCTCGGGACTAACCCAAGAGACCCAGTACTTC
CASSRTSGLTQETQYF
>NA|NA|TRBV21-1|TRBJ2-7
TGTGCCAGCAGCGCAAAGAGATGTATAGGGTCGCTCTCCTACGAGCAGTACTTC
CASSAKRCIGSLSYEQYF
>NA|NA|TRBV9|TRBJ1-1
TGTGCCAGCAGCGTAAGGGGACAAACTGAAGCTTTCTTT
CASSVRGQTEAFF
>NA|TRBD1|TRBV27|TRBJ1-2
TGTGCCAGCAGTTTATCATGGCCAGGGGGCGCCAGTTCGCACGGCTACACCTTC
CASSLSWPGGASSHGYTF
>NA|TRBD1|TRBV10-3|TRBJ1-1
TGTGCCATCAGTGAGTCGGACAGGGACAGCACTGAAGCTTTCTTT
CAISESDRDSTEAFF
>NA|TRBD1|TRBV2|TRBJ2-5
TGTGCCCGGGGGACAGGGCCCCGGGAGACCCAGTACTTC
CARGTGPRETQYF
>NA|NA|TRBV7-2|TRBJ2-1
TGTGCCAGCAGCCCGCGACTGGGGGAGCAGTTCTTC
CASSPRLGEQFF
>NA|TRBD1|TRBV5-1|TRBJ1-2
TGCGCCAGCAGCTGGGCGACAGGGAAGAACTATGGCTACACCTTC
CASSWATGKNYGYTF
>NA|NA|TRBV27|TRBJ2-1
TGTGCCAGCAGTTTACCTAGAAACAATGAGCAGTTCTTC
CASSLPRNNEQFF
>NA|NA|TRBV7-2|TRBJ2-5
TGTGCCAGCAGCTTAGGTTTTCAGATAGAGACCCAGTACTTC
CASSLGFQIETQYF
>NA|NA|TRBV15|TRBJ2-7
TGTGCCACCAGCAGAGACCTTCAATACGAGCAGTACTTC
CATSRDLQYEQYF
>NA|NA|TRBV19|TRBJ2-1
TGTGCCAGTAGTTTGCGAGCGGTACTTAGCTCCTACAATGAGCAGTTCTTC
CASSLRAVLSSYNEQFF
>NA|NA|TRBV6-1|TRBJ1-4
TGTGCCAGCAGTGAACAAAGTAGTGGGGAAAAACTGTTTTTT
CASSEQSSGEKLFF
>NA|TRBD1|TRBV23-1|TRBJ1-1
TGCGCCAGCAGTCAATCCAAAGGACAGGGAGCTAAGGTGGCTTTCTTT
CASSQSKGQGAKVAFF
>NA|NA|TRBV4-1|TRBJ2-1
TGCGCCAGCAGCATCCAATCCGGGACGGCGCAGTTCTTC
CASSIQSGTAQFF
>few|NA|TRBV30|TRBJ1-4
TGTGCCTGGCTCCCTCCAAATCGAGGAGAAAAACTGTTTTTT
CAWLPPNRGEKLFF
>NA|NA|TRBV5-1|TRBJ2-7
TGCGCCAGCAGCTCGTCGTGGGGCTCCTACGAGCAGTACTTC
CASSSSWGSYEQYF
>NA|TRBD1|TRBV27|TRBJ2-7
TGTGCCAGCAGTCCATCGGGACAGCGATACGAGCAGTACTTC
CASSPSGQRYEQYF
>NA|NA|TRBV5-4|TRBJ2-3
TGTGCCAGCAGCTTGTCTCGACCCCCTCCAGATACGCAGTATTTT
CASSLSRPPPDTQYF
>NA|NA|TRBV18|TRBJ2-3
TGTGCCAGCTCACCCTTCAGGGCAGTAGATACGCAGTATTTT
CASSPFRAVDTQYF
>NA|NA|TRBV5-4|TRBJ1-2
TGTGCCAGCAGCTTGGGTGGGGGAAGTACCTTC
CASSLGGGSTF